This T cell receptor (beta chain) is from a study of identical twins. In its sample, this clonotype was seen many times. This CDR3 contains 13 residues. V was clipped by 6 bases and J by 4 bases, with 12 bases between them. Germline CDR1 SGHTA, CDR2 FQGNSA. TCRdb re-analysed the 5' RACE reads in MiXCR, keeping a single row per CDR3 protein. The data contain about 690,000 distinct CDR3 sequences, less than 25% of them singletons. The same sample was also used in a study of T cells expressing NK-cell markers.

The J gene is TRBJ1-2, the V gene TRBV7-2; tentative D call: TRBD1 (6 bases). The sample comprised PBMCs. This receptor was obtained from a woman younger than 35 in good health. The CDR3 reads CASSSGGRYGYTF. In nucleotides, the CDR3 is TGTGCCAGCAGTTCTGGGGGCCGCTATGGCTACACCTTC.